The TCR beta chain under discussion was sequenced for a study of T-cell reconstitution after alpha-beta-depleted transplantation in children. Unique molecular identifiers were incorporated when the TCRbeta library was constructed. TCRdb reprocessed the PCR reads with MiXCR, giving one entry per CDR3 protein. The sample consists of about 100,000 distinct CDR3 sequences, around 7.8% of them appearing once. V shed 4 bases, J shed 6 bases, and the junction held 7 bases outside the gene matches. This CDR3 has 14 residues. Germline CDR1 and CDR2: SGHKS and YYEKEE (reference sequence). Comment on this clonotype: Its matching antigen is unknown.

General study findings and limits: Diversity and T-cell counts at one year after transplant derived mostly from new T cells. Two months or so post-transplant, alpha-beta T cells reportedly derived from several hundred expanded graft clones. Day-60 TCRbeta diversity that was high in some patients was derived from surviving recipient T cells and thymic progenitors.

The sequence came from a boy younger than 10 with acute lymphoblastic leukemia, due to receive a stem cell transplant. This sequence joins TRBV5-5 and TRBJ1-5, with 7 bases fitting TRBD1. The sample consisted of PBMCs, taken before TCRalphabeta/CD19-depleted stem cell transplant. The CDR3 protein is CASSLQGDGQPQHF. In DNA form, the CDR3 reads TGTGCCAGCAGCCTGCAGGGGGATGGTCAGCCCCAGCATTTT.